This is a list of T cell receptor beta chains from one sample in a study of long-term antiretroviral therapy in people with HIV. Sequenced by immunoSEQ multiplex PCR; TCRdb stores in-frame clones only, minus some. The sample has tens of thousands of clones; approximately 84% are singletons. The input for sequencing was unsorted PBMCs, taken 0.5 years before starting antiretroviral therapy. The origin of the receptors is a middle-aged man with HIV. CDR3s include the opening cysteine and the closing phenylalanine or tryptophan. The D gene is left open where the match is weak.

14 | . | TRBV9 | CASSPGTTAYEQYF
15 | TRBD1 | TRBV2 | CASSGDRGLADTQYF
14 | . | TRBV28 | CASSLRREGYGYTF
14 | . | TRBV5-6 | CASSLLRRNTEAFF
12 | . | TRBV4-2 | CASSQTGAEAFF
11 | . | TRBV29-1 | CSVEDVLVQFF
16 | . | TRBV5-1 | CASSLRAAADNSPLHF
18 | TRBD2 | TRBV7-9 | CASSNVAGEGSGANVLTF
15 | . | TRBV11-3 | CASSQQGLGAGELFF
15 | . | TRBV5-1 | CASSITDSNTGELFF
14 | TRBD2 | TRBV5-5 | CASSTWTSVKTQYF
15 | . | TRBV6-1 | CASSGDGGNQETQYF
14 | TRBD2 | TRBV10-3 | CAISEERGGTEQFF
17 | TRBD1 | TRBV18 | CASSPETGGVGNTEAFF
14 | . | TRBV4-1 | CASSQEGLADTQYF
17 | . | TRBV7-3 | CASSPLPGGLRETEAFF
15 | . | TRBV19 | CASSEIALSSYEQYF
15 | . | TRBV15 | CATSRDDRNGYGYTF
12 | . | TRBV18 | CASSMEAGELFF
17 | . | TRBV7-2 | CASSLVGQSYSGNTIYF
16 | . | TRBV7-9 | CASSLAMTGASSPLHF
13 | . | TRBV4-3 | CATSPRIAAEQFF
12 | . | TRBV14 | CASSPGGNTIYF
15 | TRBD2 | TRBV11-2 | CASSSGTRYTDEQFF
16 | . | TRBV15 | CATSRGGVGGTYEQYF
14 | . | TRBV2 | CVTAGRTNEETQYF
14 | . | TRBV5-1 | CASSLAGGEGGYTF
13 | . | TRBV11-2 | CASSPGQTYGYTF
13 | . | TRBV27 | CASFGGPNSPLHF
13 | . | TRBV6-5 | CASSSRRGYEQYF
12 | TRBD1 | TRBV7-2 | CASSLRQGGYTF
15 | TRBD2 | TRBV5-1 | CASSLEMRGRETQYF
13 | . | TRBV5-4 | CASSFDEGQPQHF
14 | TRBD1 | TRBV7-2 | CASSPDRGRYEQYF
11 | . | TRBV2 | CASGVLSQAFF
18 | . | TRBV13 | CASSPLGGRASGANVLTF
16 | . | TRBV7-2 | CASSPGQQTRTGELFF
13 | . | TRBV6-6 | CASSYSRPPELFF
15 | . | TRBV13 | CASSFSRDGDQPQHF
16 | . | TRBV7-8 | CASTNPQGGNTDTQYF
13 | . | TRBV5-8 | CASSLGMAGPLHF
14 | . | TRBV6-1 | CASSEFGSYNEQFF
13 | . | TRBV27 | CASSFGQRGEAFF
15 | . | TRBV6-1 | CASSLDSSYNSPLHF
13 | . | TRBV2 | CASYFNMNTEAFF
16 | TRBD1 | TRBV7-6 | CASSLALGQGAYEQYF
15 | . | TRBV11-1 | CASRPSAGVFGSYTF
13 | TRBD2 | TRBV7-7 | CASSPAGGPEQYF
12 | TRBD1 | TRBV2 | CASKTGAETQYF
15 | . | TRBV5-1 | CASSLDGWSSYEQYF
14 | . | TRBV7-2 | CASSLEITTGELFF
11 | . | TRBV5-1 | CASSWGDEQFF
16 | . | TRBV21-1 | CASSNSKTGGDEKLFF